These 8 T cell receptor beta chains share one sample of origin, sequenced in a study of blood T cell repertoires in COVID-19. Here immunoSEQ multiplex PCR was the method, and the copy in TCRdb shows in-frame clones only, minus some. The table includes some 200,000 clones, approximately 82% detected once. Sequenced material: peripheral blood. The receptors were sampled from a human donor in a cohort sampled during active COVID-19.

This chain's CDR3 is CASSLRAGNTGELFF. The CDR3, as DNA: TGTGCCAGCAGCCTTCGGGCGGGGAACACCGGGGAGCTGTTTTTT. The rearrangement uses TRBV21-1 and TRBJ2-2; the table's D call, TRBD2, was not checked against the DNA. TRBV21-1 has pseudogene status. The CDR3 has 15 residues.

Here the CDR3 reads CASTTGVAYEQYF. The CDR3 region has the DNA TGTGCCAGCACCACGGGTGTCGCCTACGAGCAGTACTTC. This chain connects TRBV12-3 or TRBV12-4 to TRBJ2-7; D not certain. This CDR3 comprises 13 residues. Trimming removed 7 bases from V and 2 bases from J, with 12 bases in between.

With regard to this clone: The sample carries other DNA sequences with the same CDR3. The CDR3 DNA follows: TGCGCCAGCAGCTTATCCGGGACAGGGAACACTGAAGCTTTCTTT. This gives the protein CASSLSGTGNTEAFF. The V gene is TRBV5-1, the J gene TRBJ1-1; 8 bases are shared with TRBD1. CDR1 SGHRS and CDR2 YFSETQ come from the germline V gene. The V segment lost 2 bases and the J segment 1 base; nucleotides outside the gene matches: 4. The CDR3 loop spans 15 amino acids.

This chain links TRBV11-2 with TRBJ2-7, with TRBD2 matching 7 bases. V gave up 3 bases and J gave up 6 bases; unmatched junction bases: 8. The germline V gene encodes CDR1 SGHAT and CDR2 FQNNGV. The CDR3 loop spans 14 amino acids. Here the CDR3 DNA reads TGTGCCAGCAGCTTGGAGGGAGGGCCCACCGAGCAGTACTTC. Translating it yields CASSLEGGPTEQYF.

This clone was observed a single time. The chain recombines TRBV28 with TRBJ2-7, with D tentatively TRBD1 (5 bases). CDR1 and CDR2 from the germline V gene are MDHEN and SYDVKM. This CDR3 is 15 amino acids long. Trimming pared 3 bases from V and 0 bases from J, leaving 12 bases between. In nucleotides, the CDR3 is TGTGCCAGCAGTTTTAATGGGCAGGGCTCCTACGAGCAGTACTTC. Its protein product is CASSFNGQGSYEQYF.

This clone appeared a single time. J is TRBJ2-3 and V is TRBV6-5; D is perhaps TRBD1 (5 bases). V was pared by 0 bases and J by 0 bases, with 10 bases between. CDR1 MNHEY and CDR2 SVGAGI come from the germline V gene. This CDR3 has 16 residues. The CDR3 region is CASSYSTASSTDTQYF. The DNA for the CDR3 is TGTGCCAGCAGTTACTCGACAGCATCTAGCACAGATACGCAGTATTTT.

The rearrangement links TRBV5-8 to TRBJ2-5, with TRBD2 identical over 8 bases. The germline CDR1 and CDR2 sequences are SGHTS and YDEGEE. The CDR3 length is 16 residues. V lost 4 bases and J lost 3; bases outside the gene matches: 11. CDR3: CASSPGTRIGEETQYF. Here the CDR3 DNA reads TGTGCCAGCAGCCCTGGGACTAGGATCGGTGAAGAGACCCAGTACTTC.

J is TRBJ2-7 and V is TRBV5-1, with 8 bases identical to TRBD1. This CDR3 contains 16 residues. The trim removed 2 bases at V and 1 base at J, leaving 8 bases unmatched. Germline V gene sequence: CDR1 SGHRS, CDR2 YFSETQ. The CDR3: CASSLSGGVGSYEQYF. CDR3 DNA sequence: TGCGCCAGCAGCTTATCAGGGGGCGTTGGGTCCTACGAGCAGTACTTC. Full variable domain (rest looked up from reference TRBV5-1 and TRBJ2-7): KAGVTQTPRYLIKTRGQQVTLSCSPISGHRSVSWYQQTPGQGLQFLFEYFSETQRNKGNFPGRFSGRQFSNSRSEMNVSTLELGDSALYLCASSLSGGVGSYEQYFGPGTRLTVT.